A single sample gave rise to the 26 T cell receptor beta chains below, sequenced in a study of blood T cell repertoires in COVID-19. Sequencing was performed with immunoSEQ multiplex PCR; in TCRdb, only in-frame clones are kept and a portion is missing. The sample gives 200,000 to 250,000 clones, around three quarters of which show up once; around 5.8% is in the top ten. Sequencing was done on a sample of peripheral blood. The source is a woman aged 70-85 years with acute or convalescent COVID-19.

The chain carries TRBV28 and TRBJ2-5, with a weak D call TRBD2 (6 bases). Between the trimmed V and J ends, which lost 6 bases and 5 bases, there was a span of 13 bases. This CDR3 contains 13 residues. The germline CDR1 and CDR2 sequences are MDHEN and SYDVKM. The chain's CDR3 is CASSDGGSETQYF. The CDR3 DNA reads as TGTGCCAGCAGCGACGGAGGGTCCGAGACCCAGTACTTC.

The chain recombines TRBV7-2 with TRBJ1-2, with D maybe TRBD1 (6 bases). Trimming pared 5 bases from V and 2 bases from J, leaving 9 bases between. This CDR3 contains 13 residues. Germline CDR1 is SGHTA and CDR2 is FQGNSA. CDR3 DNA: TGTGCCAGCAGCCGGGACATCAACTATGGCTACACCTTC. It translates to CASSRDINYGYTF.

The J gene is TRBJ2-7, the V gene TRBV3-1 (or the pseudogene TRBV3-2), with 8 bases lining up with TRBD2. Germline values: CDR1 LGHDT, CDR2 YNNKEL (reference sequence). This CDR3 comprises 15 residues. After removal of 5 bases from V and 5 bases from J, the junction contained 11 bases not matched to a gene. The CDR3 sequence: CASSSQSGLGDEQYF. Here the CDR3 DNA reads TGTGCCAGCAGCTCGCAATCGGGACTAGGCGACGAGCAGTACTTC.

This clone has only a few counts. V and J are TRBV6-5 and TRBJ1-2; 9 bases match TRBD1. CDR1 is MNHEY, CDR2 SVGAGI, per germline. J was trimmed by 4 bases and V by 0 bases; bases with no gene match: 6. There are 16 residues in the CDR3. CDR3 region: CASSYSPGQGGYGYTF. As DNA, the CDR3 is TGTGCCAGCAGTTACTCGCCGGGACAGGGAGGCTATGGCTACACCTTC.

The chain has TRBV7-9 and TRBJ2-7; D may be TRBD1 (5 bases). Germline-derived CDR1 and CDR2 are SEHNR and FQNEAQ (reference sequence). V was pared by 5 bases and J by 6 bases, with 14 bases between. The CDR3 is 13 amino acids. The CDR3 spells CASSNGARSEQYF. The CDR3 nucleotides are TGTGCCAGCAGCAATGGGGCACGTTCCGAGCAGTACTTC.

The chain couples TRBV27 to TRBJ2-1, with TRBD2 matching over 8 bases. This CDR3 has 14 amino acids. V shed 3 bases and J 7 bases; nucleotides not matched to a gene: 5. Germline V gene data show CDR1 as MNHEY and CDR2 as SMNVEV (reference sequence). The CDR3 coding sequence is TGTGCCAGCAGTTTGAGCGGGGGAGGAAATGAGCAGTTCTTC. Translated: CASSLSGGGNEQFF.

The V gene is TRBV10-3, the J gene TRBJ2-1; a weak D match, TRBD2 (6 bases). V dropped 4 bases and J dropped 7 bases, with 23 bases sitting between them. This CDR3 is built from 17 residues. Germline V gene lookup returns CDR1 ENHRY and CDR2 SYGVKD. The chain's CDR3 is CAISVDRGRQGSNEQFF. The CDR3 region has the DNA TGTGCCATCAGTGTTGATCGTGGGAGGCAAGGGTCGAATGAGCAGTTCTTC.

The chain is built from TRBV2 and TRBJ1-2, with D perhaps matching TRBD1 (6 bases). Germline V gene lookup returns CDR1 SNHLY and CDR2 FYNNEI. The CDR3 is made up of 15 amino acids. Trimming took off 0 bases at V and 5 bases at J, with 13 bases between the two ends. CDR3 loop: CASSEALEQGYGYTF. CDR3 DNA: TGTGCCAGCAGTGAAGCGCTTGAGCAGGGGTATGGCTACACCTTC.

This chain joins TRBV7-2 and TRBJ2-2; D is possibly TRBD1 (6 bases). This CDR3 comprises 15 residues. Germline CDR1 is SGHTA and CDR2 is FQGNSA. V was shortened by 4 bases and J by 3 bases, with 12 bases between the two germline ends. CDR3 DNA: TGTGCCAGCAGCTCGCGAGGACAGTACACCGGGGAGCTGTTTTTT. Its protein is CASSSRGQYTGELFF.

This clone came up a few times. The chain carries TRBV6-5 and TRBJ1-6, with 7 bases matching TRBD1. The length of the CDR3 is 16 residues. Germline loops: CDR1 MNHEY, CDR2 SVGAGI. V dropped 0 bases and J dropped 7; count of bases not matched to a gene: 6. The chain's CDR3 is CASSYSLTGMNSPLHF. In DNA form, the CDR3 reads TGTGCCAGCAGTTACTCCCTGACAGGGATGAATTCACCCCTCCACTTT.

The chain has TRBV24-1 and TRBJ2-3, with 8 bases fitting TRBD1. Looked up from germline, CDR1 is KGHDR and CDR2 is SFDVKD. This CDR3 has 14 amino acids. V lost 2 bases and J lost 4; bases outside the gene matches: 1. CDR3 region: CATSDWTGPDTQYF. As DNA, the CDR3 is TGTGCCACCAGTGATTGGACAGGGCCAGATACGCAGTATTTT.

The rearrangement links TRBV5-1 to TRBJ1-4; TRBD1 is a possible D gene (5 bases). V was trimmed by 4 bases and J by 0 bases, leaving 10 bases between them. This CDR3 has 15 amino acids. Germline V CDR1 and CDR2: SGHRS, YFSETQ. The CDR3: CASSTDSATNEKLFF. In DNA form, the CDR3 reads TGCGCCAGCAGCACAGACAGTGCAACTAATGAAAAACTGTTTTTT.

This clone was seen more than once but under ten times. The chain couples TRBV6-5 to TRBJ1-5; D is unresolved. Per the germline V gene, CDR1 is MNHEY and CDR2 is SVGAGI. Trimming removed 9 bases at V and 2 bases at J, with 14 bases between. This CDR3 has 14 amino acids. CDR3 protein: CASWEGRGNQPQHF. The DNA of the CDR3 is TGTGCCAGTTGGGAGGGCCGAGGCAATCAGCCCCAGCATTTT.

This clone came up a few times. V and J are TRBV19 and TRBJ1-2, with a tentative D call TRBD1 (5 bases). V lost 5 bases, J lost 0 bases, and 13 bases lay in between. The CDR3 totals 15 residues. Germline V gene data show CDR1 as LNHDA and CDR2 as SQIVND (reference sequence). CDR3 in amino acids: CASSPDKGPNYGYTF. The CDR3 region has the DNA TGTGCCAGTAGTCCAGACAAGGGGCCTAACTATGGCTACACCTTC.

CDR3 DNA: TGTGCCAGCAGTCCCCCCTCTCGCGGGAGATCTACAGATACGCAGTATTTT. Encoded protein: CASSPPSRGRSTDTQYF. The chain employs TRBV27 and TRBJ2-3; 7 bases are shared with TRBD2. The CDR3 runs to 17 residues. The V segment lost 5 bases and the J segment 3 bases; nucleotides outside the gene matches: 14. Germline CDR1 is MNHEY and CDR2 is SMNVEV (reference sequence).

V and J are TRBV19 and TRBJ2-7; weak D call: TRBD2 (5 bases). V lost 4 bases, J lost 6 bases, and 16 bases lay in between. CDR1 and CDR2 from the germline V gene are LNHDA and SQIVND (reference sequence). This CDR3 has 14 residues. CDR3 loop: CASSSPDHRGEQYF. For the CDR3, the DNA is TGTGCCAGTAGTAGCCCCGATCACCGGGGCGAGCAGTACTTC.

This chain links TRBV30 with TRBJ2-2; D gene uncertain. This CDR3 is 12 amino acids long. Germline lookup yields CDR1 GTSNPN and CDR2 SVGIG (reference sequence). V was cut by 2 bases and J by 7 bases, with 8 bases left in between. CDR3 nucleotides: TGTGCCTGGAGTCCCTTTGTCGGGGAGCTGTTTTTT. It specifies CAWSPFVGELFF.

The chain employs TRBV6-6 and TRBJ1-1; maybe TRBD1 (6 bases). V gave up 5 bases and J gave up 3 bases, with 13 bases separating them. CDR1 and CDR2 (germline): MNHNY, SVGAGI (reference sequence). The CDR3 has 14 amino acids. CDR3 sequence reads: CASSTIGGDTEAFF. The CDR3 DNA follows: TGTGCCAGCAGTACGATAGGGGGGGACACTGAAGCTTTCTTT.

The chain recombines TRBV7-9 with TRBJ2-7; no clear D gene. The CDR3 contains 13 residues. Trimming took off 2 bases at V and 1 base at J, with 6 bases between the two ends. The germline V gene has CDR1 SEHNR and CDR2 FQNEAQ (reference sequence). CDR3: CASSLYKSYEQYF. In nucleotides, the CDR3 is TGTGCCAGCAGCTTATACAAGTCCTACGAGCAGTACTTC.

This chain joins TRBV6-5 and TRBJ2-1, with 7 bases matching TRBD2. Per germline, CDR1 MNHEY and CDR2 SVGAGI. This CDR3 region has 15 residues. J lost 6 bases, V lost 4 bases, and 9 bases had no gene match. DNA of the CDR3: TGTGCCAGCAGTTTGTCCGGGACTATCGTCAATGAGCAGTTCTTC. Translating gives CASSLSGTIVNEQFF.

The chain combines TRBV3-1 (or the pseudogene TRBV3-2) with TRBJ2-1, with TRBD2 matching 11 bases. The V gene's germline CDR1 is LGHDT and CDR2 YNNKEL (reference sequence). V lost 0 bases to trimming and J lost 5 bases; unmatched junction nucleotides: 6. The CDR3 totals 17 residues. In nucleotides, the CDR3 is TGTGCCAGCAGCCAAGATCAGGGGACTAGCGGAAACAATGAGCAGTTCTTC. It codes for CASSQDQGTSGNNEQFF.

The rearrangement uses TRBV10-3 and TRBJ2-6; D gene ambiguous. The CDR3 loop spans 15 amino acids. Trimming left V 5 bases short and J 2 bases short, with 10 bases between. Per germline, CDR1 ENHRY and CDR2 SYGVKD. CDR3 amino acids: CAISLGPTGANVLTF. The CDR3 DNA is TGTGCCATCAGTCTTGGGCCTACTGGGGCCAACGTCCTGACTTTC.

The CDR3 bases are TGTGCCAGCAGCCTAGACGGGGTTAGCAATCAGCCCCAGCATTTT. Translated: CASSLDGVSNQPQHF. The chain carries TRBV7-8 and TRBJ1-5; D gene uncertain. The CDR3 spans 15 residues. Germline CDR1 SGHVS, CDR2 FQNEAQ. The V end lost 5 bases, the J end lost 0 bases, and 11 bases lay between the germline ends. The variable domain in full, with the rest retrieved from reference TRBV7-8 and TRBJ1-5, is GAGVSQSPRYKVAKRGQDVALRCDPISGHVSLFWYQQALGQGPEFLTYFQNEAQLDKSGLPSDRFFAERPEGSVSTLKIQRTQQEDSAVYLCASSLDGVSNQPQHFGDGTRLSIL.

The chain couples TRBV5-1 to TRBJ1-3; D might be TRBD1 (6 bases). V was clipped by 7 bases and J by 3 bases, with 11 bases between them. The CDR3 spans 13 residues. The germline V gene has CDR1 SGHRS and CDR2 YFSETQ. DNA of the CDR3: TGCGCCAGCGGACTAGGGGGTGGAAACACCATATATTTT. Its translation: CASGLGGGNTIYF.

The rearrangement links TRBV6-1 to TRBJ1-5; 7 bases agree with TRBD1. Trimming took 3 bases from V and 3 from J; bases not matched to a gene: 11. This CDR3 contains 17 residues. CDR1 MNHNS and CDR2 SASEGT come from the germline V gene. Here the CDR3 reads CASSETAGQLNNQPQHF. Here the CDR3 DNA reads TGTGCCAGCAGTGAGACCGCGGGACAGTTAAACAATCAGCCCCAGCATTTT.

In this sample, this clone turned up a few times. The V and J genes are TRBV18 and TRBJ1-6; 9 bases agree with TRBD1. CDR1 and CDR2 (germline): KGHSH, LQKENI. The J segment lost 7 bases and the V segment lost 3 bases, leaving 1 base of the junction unmatched. The CDR3 runs 14 residues. The CDR3 loop is CASSPGQGNSPLHF. The CDR3 DNA follows: TGTGCCAGCTCACCCGGACAGGGGAATTCACCCCTCCACTTT.